These 25 T cell receptor beta chains were all obtained from the same sample, sequenced in a study of cytomegalovirus exposure and HLA in healthy donors. With 60 Vbeta and 13 Jbeta primers, the PCR was carried out. Profiled with immunoSEQ multiplex PCR; TCRdb holds only in-frame clones, not every one. The repertoire consists of 120,000 or so clones, with 74% occurring once and the leading ten covering 3.5% to 4.5%. Sequenced input: PBMCs. The origin of the receptors is a man aged 40-55 years in good health and CMV-seropositive.

V usage is TRBV5-4 and J usage is TRBJ2-3, with 7 bases matching TRBD1. The ends lost 4 bases at V and 1 base at J; junction bases unmatched: 9. The CDR3 has 16 residues. Germline V gives CDR1 SGHNT, CDR2 YYREEE (reference sequence). As DNA, the CDR3 is TGTGCCAGCAGCCTAACAGGGGAATCCGGCACAGATACGCAGTATTTT. This gives the protein CASSLTGESGTDTQYF.

This clone was observed a handful of times. The rearrangement links TRBV29-1 to TRBJ1-1; TRBD1 agrees at 8 bases. The CDR3 covers 12 residues. The J segment lost 2 bases and the V segment lost 7 bases, leaving 3 bases of the junction unmatched. Germline CDR1 reads SQVTM; CDR2 reads ANQGSEA. This CDR3 reads CSADRENTEAFF. Written as DNA, the CDR3 is TGCAGCGCGGACAGGGAAAACACTGAAGCTTTCTTT. Variable domain in full (rest from reference TRBV29-1 and TRBJ1-1): SAVISQKPSRDICQRGTSLTIQCQVDSQVTMMFWYRQQPGQSLTLIATANQGSEATYESGFVIDKFPISRPNLTFSTLTVSNMSPEDSSIYLCSADRENTEAFFGQGTRLTVV.

The rearrangement joins TRBV7-2 to TRBJ2-5, with D perhaps TRBD2 (5 bases). The germline V gene has CDR1 SGHTA and CDR2 FQGNSA. V lost 5 bases to trimming and J lost 5 bases, with 15 bases between them. The CDR3 sequence is 14 residues long. The chain's CDR3 is CASSQPEVGETQYF. As DNA, the CDR3 is TGTGCCAGCAGCCAACCGGAGGTGGGGGAGACCCAGTACTTC. Full variable domain (rest looked up from reference TRBV7-2 and TRBJ2-5): GAGVSQSPSNKVTEKGKDVELRCDPISGHTALYWYRQSLGQGLEFLIYFQGNSAPDKSGLPSDRFSAERTGGSVSTLTIQRTQQEDSAVYLCASSQPEVGETQYFGPGTRLLVL.

V usage is TRBV5-8 and J usage is TRBJ1-2; 10 bases match TRBD1. The CDR3 runs to 14 residues. V lost 3 bases, J lost 8 bases, and 7 bases stayed unmatched. Germline loops: CDR1 SGHTS, CDR2 YDEGEE. The CDR3 region has the DNA TGTGCCAGCAGCTATCGACAGGGGGCGGGAGGCTACACCTTC. Protein product: CASSYRQGAGGYTF.

The gene calls are TRBV29-1 and TRBJ1-1; the D is unclear. The CDR3 is 13 amino acids. The germline CDR1 and CDR2 sequences are SQVTM and ANQGSEA. V was pared by 5 bases and J by 1 base, with 11 bases between. The CDR3 loop is CSVSHQWNTEAFF. The CDR3 DNA reads TGCAGCGTTTCCCACCAGTGGAACACTGAAGCTTTCTTT.

The V gene is TRBV7-9, the J gene TRBJ1-5; D not certain. This CDR3 contains 13 residues. V was trimmed by 3 bases and J by 5 bases, leaving 8 bases between them. Germline CDR1 is SEHNR and CDR2 is FQNEAQ (reference sequence). The CDR3 reads CASSFDTDQPQHF. For the CDR3, the DNA is TGTGCCAGCAGCTTTGACACTGATCAGCCCCAGCATTTT. Full variable domain (rest looked up from reference TRBV7-9 and TRBJ1-5): DTGVSQNPRHKITKRGQNVTFRCDPISEHNRLYWYRQTLGQGPEFLTYFQNEAQLEKSRLLSDRFSAERPKGSFSTLEIQRTEQGDSAMYLCASSFDTDQPQHFGDGTRLSIL.

This clone was counted a few times. The rearrangement joins TRBV5-6 to TRBJ1-4; D possibly corresponds to TRBD1 (6 bases). V lost 4 bases to trimming and J lost 11 bases, with 12 bases between them. The CDR3 loop spans 12 amino acids. Germline CDR1 SGHDT, CDR2 YYEEEE. This chain's CDR3 is CASSLERGKLFF. DNA for the CDR3: TGTGCCAGCAGCCTGGAGAGGGGGAAACTGTTTTTT.

The chain uses TRBV6-1 and TRBJ1-5, with 7 bases identical to TRBD1. Germline values: CDR1 MNHNS, CDR2 SASEGT. This CDR3 is 16 amino acids long. V gave up 6 bases and J gave up 4 bases; unmatched junction bases: 12. In DNA, the CDR3 is TGTGCCAGCAGCGAACAGACAGGGATCGGTAATCAGCCCCAGCATTTT. It is translated as CASSEQTGIGNQPQHF.

The chain is built from TRBV4-3 and TRBJ2-3; TRBD2 matches 9 bases. Germline lookup yields CDR1 LGHNA and CDR2 YSLEER. This CDR3 has 16 amino acids. V lost 1 base and J lost 6; bases outside the gene matches: 8. In DNA, the CDR3 is TGCGCCAGCAGCCAAGGTCAGCGGGAGGAGGGGGATACGCAGTATTTT. Protein sequence: CASSQGQREEGDTQYF.

The V and J genes are TRBV6-5 and TRBJ2-3; possibly TRBD2 for D (6 bases). The germline gives CDR1 MNHEY, CDR2 SVGAGI. Trimming shortened V by 0 bases and J by 2 bases, and 9 bases separated the two germline ends. CDR3 size: 15 residues. This chain's CDR3 is CASSYSGRATDTQYF. The CDR3 nucleotides are TGTGCCAGCAGTTACTCCGGGAGAGCCACAGATACGCAGTATTTT.

The CDR3 spells CASSGLTGADQPQHF. The DNA of the CDR3 is TGTGCCAGCAGTGGGCTGACAGGAGCCGATCAGCCCCAGCATTTT. The chain recombines TRBV2 with TRBJ1-5, with D possibly matching TRBD1 (6 bases). V was cut by 4 bases and J by 5 bases, with 15 bases left in between. The CDR3 has 15 amino acids. The germline gives CDR1 SNHLY, CDR2 FYNNEI.

The gene calls are TRBV27 and TRBJ1-2; no firm D call. Germline CDR1 MNHEY, CDR2 SMNVEV (reference sequence). The CDR3 consists of 13 residues. The germline V and J ends were trimmed by 4 bases and 4 bases, with 10 bases remaining between them. The CDR3 loop reads CASSSGILYGYTF. In DNA form, the CDR3 reads TGTGCCAGCAGTTCCGGGATTCTCTATGGCTACACCTTC.

The V gene is TRBV29-1, the J gene TRBJ2-1, with D tentatively TRBD2 (5 bases). V gave up 5 bases and J gave up 2 bases, with 13 bases separating them. Germline V gives CDR1 SQVTM, CDR2 ANQGSEA. CDR3 length: 14 amino acids. CDR3 in DNA: TGCAGCGTTACAATGATGAGGGCCTACAATGAGCAGTTCTTC. It yields the protein CSVTMMRAYNEQFF.

The chain joins TRBV13 to TRBJ1-3; 10 nucleotides match TRBD1. From germline, CDR1 is PRHDT and CDR2 FYEKMQ (reference sequence). The V segment lost 5 bases and the J segment 0 bases; nucleotides outside the gene matches: 16. The CDR3 has 20 residues. This CDR3 reads CASSIYLRDRGRGSGNTIYF. In nucleotides, the CDR3 is TGTGCCAGCAGCATATACCTCCGGGACAGGGGAAGAGGCTCTGGAAACACCATATATTTT.

The chain employs TRBV5-4 and TRBJ1-2; 10 bases are shared with TRBD1. This CDR3 spans 16 amino acids. Looked up from germline, CDR1 is SGHNT and CDR2 is YYREEE (reference sequence). Unmatched junction bases numbered 5, after V lost 3 bases and J lost 0 bases. The CDR3 reads CASSSRDRGSNYGYTF. CDR3 nucleotide sequence: TGTGCCAGCAGCTCCCGGGACAGGGGTTCTAACTATGGCTACACCTTC.

The rearrangement joins TRBV6-1 to TRBJ2-3; D unclear. V was clipped by 2 bases and J by 2 bases, with 11 bases between them. The V gene's germline CDR1 is MNHNS and CDR2 SASEGT. The CDR3 is 15 residues long. The DNA for the CDR3 is TGTGCCAGCAGTGAAACAAGACAAGTCACAGATACGCAGTATTTT. Translating gives CASSETRQVTDTQYF.

This chain connects TRBV30 to TRBJ1-3; TRBD1 aligns across 7 bases. The ends lost 3 bases at V and 0 bases at J; junction bases unmatched: 8. Germline CDR1 GTSNPN, CDR2 SVGIG (reference sequence). This CDR3 contains 16 residues. As DNA, the CDR3 is TGTGCCTGGAGCGGATCGGACAGGAGCTCTGGAAACACCATATATTTT. It yields the protein CAWSGSDRSSGNTIYF.

The chain links TRBV6-5 to TRBJ2-3; 8 bases match TRBD2. V lost 5 bases, J lost 7 bases, and 11 bases stayed unmatched. The CDR3 totals 15 residues. Looked up from germline, CDR1 is MNHEY and CDR2 is SVGAGI. In DNA form, the CDR3 reads TGTGCCAGCAGTCCCCCCGAGACTAGCGACCATACGCAGTATTTT. It translates to CASSPPETSDHTQYF.

The sample holds a few counts of this clone. V is TRBV27 and J is TRBJ1-4; D is undetermined. Trimming removed 2 bases at V and 8 bases at J, with 15 bases between. The CDR3 consists of 15 residues. CDR1 and CDR2 (germline): MNHEY, SMNVEV (reference sequence). CDR3 in amino acids: CASSLTLRTQEKLFF. CDR3 in DNA: TGTGCCAGCAGTTTAACCCTCCGGACTCAAGAAAAACTGTTTTTT.

The chain carries TRBV29-1 and TRBJ2-2; 8 bases are a match to TRBD2. The V and J ends lost 2 bases and 0 bases, in that order; junction bases with no gene match: 5. The CDR3 sequence is 16 residues long. Germline V gene lookup returns CDR1 SQVTM and CDR2 ANQGSEA. CDR3 loop: CSVERAGGSNTGELFF. The CDR3, as DNA: TGCAGCGTTGAAAGGGCGGGGGGTTCGAACACCGGGGAGCTGTTTTTT.

The chain couples TRBV7-8 to TRBJ2-5, with 7 bases aligning to TRBD1. This CDR3 spans 15 amino acids. CDR1 and CDR2 from the germline V gene are SGHVS and FQNEAQ. V gave up 5 bases and J gave up 2 bases; unmatched junction bases: 8. The CDR3 loop is CASSPVTGSQETQYF. CDR3 bases: TGTGCCAGCAGCCCGGTGACAGGGTCGCAAGAGACCCAGTACTTC.

The V gene is TRBV19, the J gene TRBJ1-2; possibly TRBD1 for D (5 bases). The V gene lost 3 bases and the J gene lost 8 bases, with 19 bases spanning the gap. The CDR3 totals 15 residues. Germline V gives CDR1 LNHDA, CDR2 SQIVND (reference sequence). CDR3 residues: CASSIIDRTVVGYTF. The CDR3 DNA sequence: TGTGCCAGTAGTATTATCGACAGAACCGTAGTGGGCTACACCTTC. Drawing the rest from reference TRBV19 and TRBJ1-2, the complete variable domain is DGGITQSPKYLFRKEGQNVTLSCEQNLNHDAMYWYRQDPGQGLRLIYYSQIVNDFQKGDIAEGYSVSREKKESFPLTVTSAQKNPTAFYLCASSIIDRTVVGYTFGSGTRLTVV.

The table lists this clone with a few counts. The chain combines TRBV7-3 with TRBJ2-3; 11 bases map to TRBD2. Germline values: CDR1 SGHTA, CDR2 FQGTGA. After removal of 2 bases from V and 3 bases from J, the junction contained 10 bases not matched to a gene. The CDR3 runs to 18 residues. The CDR3 DNA reads TGTGCCAGCAGCTTAGGAACTAGCGGGGGAATCGGGACAGATACGCAGTATTTT. Protein product: CASSLGTSGGIGTDTQYF.

The V and J genes are TRBV11-3 and TRBJ2-5; D uncertain. The CDR3 length is 14 residues. Per the germline V gene, CDR1 is SGHNT and CDR2 is YENEEA. Trimming pared 2 bases from V and 5 bases from J, leaving 12 bases between. The CDR3 sequence: CASSLRFGSETQYF. DNA for the CDR3: TGTGCCAGCAGCTTAAGATTTGGCTCGGAGACCCAGTACTTC.

The V and J genes are TRBV4-2 and TRBJ1-4; 9 nucleotides match TRBD1. The CDR3 totals 13 residues. The V gene's germline CDR1 is LGHNA and CDR2 YNFKEQ. Trimming took 2 bases from V and 8 from J; bases not matched to a gene: 0. The CDR3 protein is CASSQTGGEKLFF. The DNA of the CDR3 is TGTGCCAGCAGCCAAACAGGGGGCGAAAAACTGTTTTTT.